These 28 T cell receptor beta chains share one sample of origin, sequenced in a study of cytomegalovirus exposure and HLA in healthy donors. Primers included in the PCR were 60 Vbeta and 13 Jbeta primers. Sequenced by immunoSEQ multiplex PCR; TCRdb stores in-frame clones only, minus some. The table lists 150,000 or so clones, approximately 85% of them singletons. Source material: PBMCs. The origin of the receptors is a man between 18 and 35 years old in good health and CMV-seropositive.

The chain carries TRBV10-2 and TRBJ2-7; unclear D gene. The CDR3 runs 13 residues. Germline assignment: CDR1 WSHSY and CDR2 SAAADI. The V and J ends lost 6 bases and 2 bases respectively, with 11 bases between them. The CDR3 spells CASSPGPTYEQYF. The CDR3 nucleotides are TGCGCCAGCAGCCCCGGTCCGACCTACGAGCAGTACTTC.

V usage is TRBV7-9 and J usage is TRBJ2-7; 9 bases fit TRBD1. With V trimmed by 5 bases and J by 7 bases, 6 bases remained unmatched. The CDR3 sequence is 13 residues long. Germline values: CDR1 SEHNR, CDR2 FQNEAQ (reference sequence). The CDR3 nucleotides read TGTGCCAGCAGCCCTGGACAGGGGAGTGAGCAGTACTTC. It codes for CASSPGQGSEQYF.

The chain carries TRBV7-9 and TRBJ2-7, with unresolved D. The CDR3 spans 11 residues. Trimming pared 5 bases from V and 5 bases from J, leaving 7 bases between. Germline V gene data show CDR1 as SEHNR and CDR2 as FQNEAQ (reference sequence). In DNA form, the CDR3 reads TGTGCCAGCAGCCTGAAGCACGAGCAGTACTTC. Translation gives CASSLKHEQYF.

This chain joins TRBV30 and TRBJ1-6; 10 nucleotides agree with TRBD1. This CDR3 is built from 17 residues. With V trimmed by 1 base and J by 4 bases, 7 bases remained unmatched. Germline loops: CDR1 GTSNPN, CDR2 SVGIG (reference sequence). CDR3 loop: CAWSASGQGIYNSPLHF. CDR3 sequence (DNA): TGTGCCTGGAGTGCGTCGGGACAGGGGATATATAATTCACCCCTCCACTTT. Looking up the rest from reference TRBV30 and TRBJ1-6 gives the full variable domain: SQTIHQWPATLVQPVGSPLSLECTVEGTSNPNLYWYRQAAGRGLQLLFYSVGIGQISSEVPQNLSASRPQDRQFILSSKKLLLSDSGFYLCAWSASGQGIYNSPLHFGNGTRLTVT.

The genes are TRBV6-6 and TRBJ2-7, with 9 bases fitting TRBD2. V shed 2 bases and J 6 bases; nucleotides not matched to a gene: 8. Germline assignment: CDR1 MNHNY and CDR2 SVGAGI (reference sequence). The CDR3 consists of 15 residues. CDR3 nucleotide sequence: TGTGCCAGCAGTTACGGCGGGGCGGGGGGGTCCGAGCAGTACTTC. Protein: CASSYGGAGGSEQYF.

The V call is TRBV9, the J call TRBJ2-1; TRBD2 is a possible D gene (6 bases). Germline CDR1 and CDR2: SGDLS and YYNGEE. Trimming left V 0 bases short and J 8 bases short, with 18 bases between. CDR3 length: 16 residues. Here the CDR3 reads CASSVDGSGVPHEQFF. CDR3 coding DNA: TGTGCCAGCAGCGTAGATGGGTCGGGGGTCCCTCATGAGCAGTTCTTC. The entire variable domain, with the rest obtained from reference TRBV9 and TRBJ2-1, is as follows: DSGVTQTPKHLITATGQRVTLRCSPRSGDLSVYWYQQSLDQGLQFLIQYYNGEERAKGNILERFSAQQFPDLHSELNLSSLELGDSALYFCASSVDGSGVPHEQFFGPGTRLTVL.

The rearrangement joins TRBV2 to TRBJ2-7, with D maybe TRBD2 (5 bases). Germline assignment: CDR1 SNHLY and CDR2 FYNNEI. Trimming took off 7 bases at V and 2 bases at J, with 15 bases between the two ends. CDR3 length equals 14 residues. CDR3 protein: CASIPGRGTYEQYF. DNA for the CDR3: TGTGCCAGCATCCCCGGTAGAGGGACCTACGAGCAGTACTTC.

The chain has TRBV13 and TRBJ2-7, with D perhaps TRBD1 (5 bases). The CDR3 is 15 amino acids. V was pared by 0 bases and J by 2 bases, with 11 bases between. Germline CDR1 PRHDT, CDR2 FYEKMQ (reference sequence). The CDR3 nucleotides are TGTGCCAGCAGCTTAGGGACAGTACAGCCCTACGAGCAGTACTTC. This codes for CASSLGTVQPYEQYF. Drawing the rest from reference TRBV13 and TRBJ2-7, the complete variable domain is AAGVIQSPRHLIKEKRETATLKCYPIPRHDTVYWYQQGPGQDPQFLISFYEKMQSDKGSIPDRFSAQQFSDYHSELNMSSLELGDSALYFCASSLGTVQPYEQYFGPGTRLTVT.

V and J are TRBV5-1 and TRBJ1-2, with a tentative D call TRBD1 (6 bases). The V end lost 4 bases, the J end lost 4 bases, and 23 bases lay between the germline ends. Germline CDR1 reads SGHRS; CDR2 reads YFSETQ. The CDR3 is made up of 17 amino acids. The CDR3 is CASSPSDGDIYGYGYTF. In nucleotides, the CDR3 is TGCGCCAGCAGCCCCTCCGACGGGGACATCTATGGCTATGGCTACACCTTC.

The gene calls are TRBV28 and TRBJ1-6, with D unclear. The CDR3 is 14 amino acids. Deletions cut 2 bases from V and 7 bases from J, with 9 bases between. The germline CDR1 and CDR2 sequences are MDHEN and SYDVKM. CDR3 loop: CASSLAAENSPLHF. The DNA for the CDR3 is TGTGCCAGCAGTTTAGCGGCCGAGAATTCACCCCTCCACTTT. Complete variable domain (other parts from reference TRBV28 and TRBJ1-6): DVKVTQSSRYLVKRTGEKVFLECVQDMDHENMFWYRQDPGLGLRLIYFSYDVKMKEKGDIPEGYSVSREKKERFSLILESASTNQTSMYLCASSLAAENSPLHFGNGTRLTVT.

This chain connects TRBV7-9 to TRBJ1-2; TRBD1 matches 8 bases. The CDR3 has 14 amino acids. Germline-derived CDR1 and CDR2 are SEHNR and FQNEAQ (reference sequence). V lost 8 bases to trimming and J lost 2 bases; unmatched junction nucleotides: 7. The CDR3 region is CASGQGAENYGYTF. The CDR3 DNA reads as TGTGCCAGCGGCCAGGGGGCGGAGAACTATGGCTACACCTTC.

The CDR3 nucleotides are TGCGCCAGCAGCTTGGACGCACCGGCGGGGGGAACAGATACGCAGTATTTT. It translates to CASSLDAPAGGTDTQYF. This chain links TRBV5-1 with TRBJ2-3; 8 nucleotides agree with TRBD2. This CDR3 contains 17 residues. Germline trimming cut 0 bases from V and 3 bases from J; bases unmatched to any gene: 9. CDR1 is SGHRS, CDR2 YFSETQ, per germline.

This clone has just one count. In DNA, the CDR3 is TGTGCCAGCAGCTTGCGGTACCCGAACTATGGCTACACCTTC. This encodes CASSLRYPNYGYTF. The chain combines TRBV5-6 with TRBJ1-2; no clear D gene. CDR1 is SGHDT, CDR2 YYEEEE, per germline. The CDR3 has 14 residues. The V and J ends lost 1 base and 2 bases respectively, with 9 bases between them.

This clone was seen only once. The CDR3 region has the DNA TGTGCCAGCAGTTTTGTCGGCTACGAGCAGTACTTC. Amino acid sequence: CASSFVGYEQYF. This rearrangement joins TRBV27 to TRBJ2-7; D call uncertain. Germline V gene lookup returns CDR1 MNHEY and CDR2 SMNVEV (reference sequence). Between the trimmed V and J ends, which lost 3 bases and 3 bases, there was a span of 6 bases. The CDR3 has 12 amino acids.

The chain employs TRBV18 and TRBJ2-3; 11 positions agree with TRBD2. V trimming: 6 bases; J trimming: 0 bases; junction bases outside the gene matches: 8. Germline V lookup: CDR1 KGHSH, CDR2 LQKENI. CDR3 size: 17 residues. The CDR3 loop reads CASSTTSGGASTDTQYF. CDR3 DNA: TGTGCCAGCTCGACAACTAGCGGGGGTGCTAGCACAGATACGCAGTATTTT. Supplemented by reference TRBV18 and TRBJ2-3, the full variable domain reads NAGVMQNPRHLVRRRGQEARLRCSPMKGHSHVYWYRQLPEEGLKFMVYLQKENIIDESGMPKERFSAEFPKEGPSILRIQQVVRGDSAAYFCASSTTSGGASTDTQYFGPGTRLTVL.

The chain employs TRBV9 and TRBJ2-5, with 8 positions matching TRBD2. This CDR3 spans 17 amino acids. In germline, CDR1 is SGDLS, CDR2 YYNGEE. V shed 4 bases, J shed 5 bases, and the junction held 16 bases outside the gene matches. CDR3 loop: CASSQGSGGTQGETQYF. The CDR3 DNA reads as TGTGCCAGCAGCCAAGGGAGCGGGGGAACCCAAGGGGAGACCCAGTACTTC.

This clone was recorded once. The gene calls are TRBV7-2 and TRBJ2-7; 7 bases are a match to TRBD2. CDR1 SGHTA and CDR2 FQGNSA come from the germline V gene. V was pared by 5 bases and J by 3 bases, with 10 bases of the junction left unmatched. The length of the CDR3 is 15 residues. The CDR3 spells CASSAAGLGDYEQYF. DNA of the CDR3: TGTGCCAGCAGCGCAGCGGGGTTGGGTGACTACGAGCAGTACTTC.

The sample holds a few counts of this clone. J is TRBJ1-2 and V is TRBV5-1; perhaps TRBD1 as D (6 bases). Trimming took off 5 bases at V and 4 bases at J, with 21 bases between the two ends. This CDR3 is 16 amino acids long. The V gene's germline CDR1 is SGHRS and CDR2 YFSETQ. CDR3 sequence reads: CASRIAADRSGYGYTF. In nucleotides, the CDR3 is TGCGCCAGCAGAATCGCCGCGGACAGAAGTGGCTATGGCTACACCTTC.

The CDR3 nucleotides are TGTGCCAGCAGCCAGCGCACAGGGCTCTACGAGCAGTACTTC. This codes for CASSQRTGLYEQYF. The V call is TRBV14, the J call TRBJ2-7, with a tentative D call TRBD1 (6 bases). The V end lost 3 bases, the J end lost 3 bases, and 12 bases lay between the germline ends. The CDR3 runs 14 residues. The V gene's germline CDR1 is SGHDN and CDR2 FVKESK.

The chain recombines TRBV30 with TRBJ2-5; D may be TRBD1 (6 bases). The CDR3 extends over 12 amino acids. Trimming took 2 bases from V and 4 from J, leaving 8 bases between them. CDR1 is GTSNPN and CDR2 is SVGIG in the germline V gene (reference sequence). The CDR3 protein is CAWSQGRETQYF. The CDR3 DNA follows: TGTGCCTGGAGTCAGGGGAGAGAGACCCAGTACTTC.

A single count supports this clone. The chain uses TRBV9 and TRBJ1-1; the D gene is possibly TRBD1 (6 bases). The V and J ends lost 3 bases and 0 bases respectively, with 12 bases between them. CDR3 length: 15 residues. CDR1 is SGDLS and CDR2 is YYNGEE in the germline V gene. The CDR3 nucleotides read TGTGCCAGCAGCGCCCAGGACAGATTGAACACTGAAGCTTTCTTT. Translation: CASSAQDRLNTEAFF.

This chain uses TRBV5-1 with TRBJ2-2; possibly TRBD1 for D (5 bases). Germline values: CDR1 SGHRS, CDR2 YFSETQ. The CDR3 is 18 amino acids. Trimming took off 2 bases at V and 0 bases at J, with 17 bases between the two ends. The CDR3 nucleotides read TGCGCCAGCAGCTTAAGCCAGGGCCTACTCTCGAACACCGGGGAGCTGTTTTTT. Encoded protein: CASSLSQGLLSNTGELFF.

The V and J genes are TRBV19 and TRBJ2-2; 7 nucleotides agree with TRBD2. This CDR3 contains 13 residues. CDR1 and CDR2 from the germline V gene are LNHDA and SQIVND (reference sequence). J lost 5 bases, V lost 5 bases, and 2 bases had no gene match. The CDR3, as DNA: TGTGCCAGTAGTCGGGGGGTAACCGGGGAGCTGTTTTTT. Its protein product is CASSRGVTGELFF. The full variable domain, in which reference TRBV19 and TRBJ2-2 provide the parts outside the CDR3, is DGGITQSPKYLFRKEGQNVTLSCEQNLNHDAMYWYRQDPGQGLRLIYYSQIVNDFQKGDIAEGYSVSREKKESFPLTVTSAQKNPTAFYLCASSRGVTGELFFGEGSRLTVL.

This rearrangement joins TRBV27 to TRBJ1-5, with 10 positions matching TRBD1. Germline V gene data show CDR1 as MNHEY and CDR2 as SMNVEV (reference sequence). The CDR3 has 15 amino acids. The trim removed 2 bases at V and 6 bases at J, leaving 4 bases unmatched. CDR3 amino acids: CASSLDRGHSQPQHF. CDR3 sequence (DNA): TGTGCCAGCAGTTTAGACAGGGGGCACAGTCAGCCCCAGCATTTT.

The chain carries TRBV30 and TRBJ1-2; a weak D match, TRBD1 (5 bases). The V gene's germline CDR1 is GTSNPN and CDR2 SVGIG (reference sequence). V was pared by 3 bases and J by 4 bases, with 21 bases between. The CDR3 totals 16 residues. CDR3 region: CAWRGVGVRGGYGYTF. The CDR3 nucleotides are TGTGCCTGGAGAGGTGTCGGAGTGCGGGGGGGCTATGGCTACACCTTC.

The chain couples TRBV14 to TRBJ1-5, with D perhaps matching TRBD1 (6 bases). CDR3 size: 15 residues. The V end was cut by 1 base, the J end by 7 bases, with 14 bases between. Germline V gene data show CDR1 as SGHDN and CDR2 as FVKESK. The CDR3 region has the DNA TGTGCCAGCAGCCAAGTACACAGGGCGGTGCAGCCCCAGCATTTT. Protein sequence: CASSQVHRAVQPQHF.

This clone was picked up a small number of times. The chain recombines TRBV18 with TRBJ1-6; 7 bases agree with TRBD1. The V and J ends lost 3 bases and 10 bases, in that order; junction bases with no gene match: 6. There are 14 residues in the CDR3. Germline values: CDR1 KGHSH, CDR2 LQKENI. CDR3 loop: CASSPRDSGSPLHF. DNA for the CDR3: TGTGCCAGCTCACCCCGGGACAGCGGGTCACCCCTCCACTTT.

The V and J genes are TRBV18 and TRBJ2-5, with no clear D. This CDR3 comprises 14 residues. The germline V gene has CDR1 KGHSH and CDR2 LQKENI. Trimming left V 5 bases short and J 3 bases short, with 13 bases between. The CDR3 sequence: CASSTPRSKETQYF. Written as DNA, the CDR3 is TGTGCCAGCTCAACCCCTCGGTCTAAAGAGACCCAGTACTTC. Filled out from reference TRBV18 and TRBJ2-5, the complete variable domain reads NAGVMQNPRHLVRRRGQEARLRCSPMKGHSHVYWYRQLPEEGLKFMVYLQKENIIDESGMPKERFSAEFPKEGPSILRIQQVVRGDSAAYFCASSTPRSKETQYFGPGTRLLVL.